Below, 29 T cell receptor beta chains from the same sample are listed, as sequenced in a study of blood T cell repertoires in COVID-19. The protocol was immunoSEQ multiplex PCR, while the TCRdb copy is restricted to in-frame clones and leaves out a portion. The table has a few hundred thousand clones, roughly four fifths seen once. Sequenced input: peripheral blood. The receptors were gathered from a man aged 25 to 40 who had recovered from COVID-19.

The chain joins TRBV15 to TRBJ1-6; perhaps TRBD1 as D (5 bases). The germline V gene has CDR1 LNHNV and CDR2 YYDKDF (reference sequence). Trimming cost V 0 bases and J 10 bases, with 13 bases left between them. This CDR3 is 15 amino acids long. CDR3 protein: CATSRDQGVPSPLHF. Written as DNA, the CDR3 is TGTGCCACCAGCAGAGATCAGGGCGTGCCATCACCCCTCCACTTT.

J is TRBJ1-2 and V is TRBV9; TRBD1 aligns across 10 bases. The CDR3 runs to 15 residues. The V gene's germline CDR1 is SGDLS and CDR2 YYNGEE. V gave up 4 bases and J gave up 7 bases; unmatched junction bases: 10. The CDR3 here is CASSLTRQGAAGYTF. CDR3 DNA sequence: TGTGCCAGCAGCCTTACTCGACAGGGGGCTGCTGGCTACACCTTC.

This clone has more than one count but fewer than ten. Here the CDR3 reads CASRAQLDYGYTF. The CDR3 DNA is TGTGCCAGCAGAGCACAGTTGGACTATGGCTACACCTTC. The gene calls are TRBV6-5 and TRBJ1-2, with D uncertain. The germline gives CDR1 MNHEY, CDR2 SVGAGI. The CDR3 sequence is 13 residues long. Deletions cut 6 bases from V and 3 bases from J, with 11 bases between.

The V gene is TRBV5-1, the J gene TRBJ2-1; 7 nucleotides align to TRBD1. The length of the CDR3 is 16 residues. The trim removed 4 bases at V and 0 bases at J, leaving 7 bases unmatched. Germline V lookup: CDR1 SGHRS, CDR2 YFSETQ. Written as DNA, the CDR3 is TGCGCCAGCAGCCGAGGGGGCCCTAGCTCCTACAATGAGCAGTTCTTC. Its protein product is CASSRGGPSSYNEQFF.

The rearrangement joins TRBV5-4 to TRBJ1-3, with D tentatively TRBD1 (6 bases). CDR1 SGHNT and CDR2 YYREEE come from the germline V gene (reference sequence). Trimming pared 0 bases from V and 1 base from J, leaving 8 bases between. The CDR3 runs to 15 residues. In nucleotides, the CDR3 is TGTGCCAGCAGCTTGGGCAGGGGATCTGGAAACACCATATATTTT. It yields the protein CASSLGRGSGNTIYF. Using reference TRBV5-4 and TRBJ1-3 for the parts outside the CDR3, the full variable domain is ETGVTQSPTHLIKTRGQQVTLRCSSQSGHNTVSWYQQALGQGPQFIFQYYREEENGRGNFPPRFSGLQFPNYSSELNVNALELDDSALYLCASSLGRGSGNTIYFGEGSWLTVV.

This chain links TRBV13 with TRBJ1-6, with 7 nucleotides matching TRBD1. This CDR3 has 15 residues. J was trimmed by 6 bases and V by 5 bases; bases with no gene match: 7. Looked up from germline, CDR1 is PRHDT and CDR2 is FYEKMQ (reference sequence). As DNA, the CDR3 is TGTGCCAGCAGCCCTCCGGGACAGCCTAATTCACCCCTCCACTTT. Translating gives CASSPPGQPNSPLHF.

This clone was seen just once. The gene calls are TRBV15 and TRBJ1-2, with D perhaps TRBD1 (5 bases). Germline lookup yields CDR1 LNHNV and CDR2 YYDKDF (reference sequence). V was clipped by 3 bases and J by 8 bases, with 10 bases between them. The CDR3 contains 12 residues. CDR3 nucleotide sequence: TGTGCCACCAGCAGTTTAAAGGGGGGCTACACCTTC. Protein: CATSSLKGGYTF.

The chain carries TRBV27 and TRBJ2-7, with D possibly TRBD1 on 6 matching bases. The CDR3 covers 14 residues. Germline V gives CDR1 MNHEY, CDR2 SMNVEV (reference sequence). V shed 3 bases and J shed 3 bases, with 12 bases lying between them. The CDR3: CASSFQGSGYEQYV. DNA for the CDR3: TGTGCCAGCAGTTTTCAGGGGTCGGGCTACGAGCAGTACGTC.

V and J are TRBV5-1 and TRBJ1-6, with 8 positions matching TRBD1. The CDR3 has 15 amino acids. The germline V gene encodes CDR1 SGHRS and CDR2 YFSETQ. The trim removed 0 bases at V and 10 bases at J, leaving 6 bases unmatched. The CDR3 reads CASSLDGQGGSPLHF. The CDR3 DNA follows: TGCGCCAGCAGCTTGGACGGACAGGGCGGGTCACCCCTCCACTTT.

This chain links TRBV19 with TRBJ1-4; TRBD1 might be the D (5 bases). CDR3 length: 15 residues. Germline lookup yields CDR1 LNHDA and CDR2 SQIVND (reference sequence). Trimming stripped 5 bases from V and 0 bases from J, with 10 bases between. CDR3 protein: CASSRQIATNEKLFF. In DNA form, the CDR3 reads TGTGCCAGTAGTCGACAGATTGCAACTAATGAAAAACTGTTTTTT.

This rearrangement joins TRBV5-1 to TRBJ2-5; 7 bases fit TRBD2. CDR1 is SGHRS, CDR2 YFSETQ, per germline. Trimming took 0 bases from V and 4 from J; bases not matched to a gene: 3. CDR3 length: 14 amino acids. The CDR3 here is CASSLGEGRETQYF. CDR3 nucleotides: TGCGCCAGCAGCTTGGGGGAGGGAAGAGAGACCCAGTACTTC.

This clone occurred once. The CDR3 is CASSFGRGGHRAFF. CDR3 sequence (DNA): TGTGCCAGCAGCTTCGGCAGGGGCGGGCACCGAGCTTTCTTT. This chain uses TRBV7-3 with TRBJ1-1; perhaps TRBD1 as D (6 bases). CDR1 is SGHTA, CDR2 FQGTGA, per germline. The CDR3 contains 14 residues. V lost 3 bases to trimming and J lost 10 bases, with 18 bases between them.

The table lists this clone with a count of one. This rearrangement joins TRBV27 to TRBJ2-7, with 10 bases fitting TRBD1. V trimming: 3 bases; J trimming: 4 bases; junction bases outside the gene matches: 9. Germline values: CDR1 MNHEY, CDR2 SMNVEV (reference sequence). The CDR3 totals 16 residues. This CDR3 reads CASSFAEPGQGYEQYV. CDR3 nucleotides: TGTGCCAGCAGTTTCGCGGAACCGGGACAGGGGTACGAGCAGTACGTC.

The V gene is TRBV5-4, the J gene TRBJ2-7; D might be TRBD2 (5 bases). Looked up from germline, CDR1 is SGHNT and CDR2 is YYREEE (reference sequence). The CDR3 extends over 13 amino acids. With 4 bases removed from V and 6 bases from J, the gap between germline ends came to 14 bases. The CDR3 nucleotides read TGTGCCAGCAGCATTAATAACGAGGGCGAGCAGTACGTC. Translating it yields CASSINNEGEQYV.

The chain employs TRBV2 and TRBJ2-1, with 8 positions matching TRBD2. The CDR3 is 18 amino acids. Germline trimming cut 0 bases from V and 8 bases from J; bases unmatched to any gene: 15. Germline CDR1 and CDR2: SNHLY and FYNNEI. The CDR3 here is CASSEARGRSGSWDEQFF. In DNA, the CDR3 is TGTGCCAGCAGTGAAGCACGCGGGAGGAGCGGGAGCTGGGATGAGCAGTTCTTC.

The chain has TRBV18 and TRBJ2-3; 7 positions match TRBD1. The germline gives CDR1 KGHSH, CDR2 LQKENI. Unmatched junction bases numbered 4, after V lost 3 bases and J lost 7 bases. CDR3 length: 13 amino acids. CDR3 sequence: CASSPGQTNTQYF. CDR3 nucleotide sequence: TGTGCCAGCTCACCGGGACAGACAAATACGCAGTATTTT.

The J gene is TRBJ2-2, the V gene TRBV20-1, with 10 bases matching TRBD2. V dropped 3 bases and J dropped 0; count of bases not matched to a gene: 7. From germline, CDR1 is DFQATT and CDR2 SNEGSKA (reference sequence). The CDR3 consists of 17 residues. CDR3 protein: CSASSFSGGPNTGELFF. The CDR3 DNA reads TGCAGTGCTAGTTCCTTTAGCGGGGGGCCGAACACCGGGGAGCTGTTTTTT.

There are a few counts of this clone. This chain uses TRBV6-5 with TRBJ1-6; 7 positions agree with TRBD1. CDR1 is MNHEY, CDR2 SVGAGI, per germline. The CDR3 sequence is 15 residues long. V lost 8 bases and J lost 7; bases outside the gene matches: 11. CDR3 sequence: CASCGTVELNSPLHF. The CDR3 nucleotides read TGTGCCAGCTGCGGGACAGTAGAACTAAATTCACCCCTCCACTTT.

This clone was counted a few times. The chain has TRBV5-1 and TRBJ1-5; 8 nucleotides align to TRBD1. The CDR3 runs to 15 residues. With V trimmed by 4 bases and J by 0 bases, 3 bases remained unmatched. Germline V gene sequence: CDR1 SGHRS, CDR2 YFSETQ. CDR3 amino acids: CASSLTGDSNQPQHF. DNA of the CDR3: TGCGCCAGCAGCCTGACAGGGGATAGCAATCAGCCCCAGCATTTT.

This chain connects TRBV5-4 to TRBJ2-5, with TRBD2 matching over 8 bases. CDR3 size: 14 residues. Per germline, CDR1 SGHNT and CDR2 YYREEE (reference sequence). V trimming: 3 bases; J trimming: 5 bases; junction bases outside the gene matches: 6. CDR3 DNA: TGTGCCAGCAGCTGGAAGGGCGGGAGGGAGACCCAGTACTTC. Encoded protein: CASSWKGGRETQYF.

This rearrangement joins TRBV2 to TRBJ1-2; the D gene is possibly TRBD1 (6 bases). V dropped 1 base and J dropped 4 bases, with 10 bases sitting between them. Germline CDR1 and CDR2: SNHLY and FYNNEI. The CDR3 has 14 residues. The CDR3 region is CASSEDRARYGYTF. The DNA of the CDR3 is TGTGCCAGCAGTGAAGACAGGGCACGCTATGGCTACACCTTC.

The CDR3 region is CAISDQGQGYTF. The CDR3 DNA sequence: TGTGCCATCAGTGATCAGGGTCAAGGCTACACCTTC. V usage is TRBV10-3 and J usage is TRBJ1-2, with D tentatively TRBD1 (5 bases). CDR1 is ENHRY and CDR2 is SYGVKD in the germline V gene. CDR3 size: 12 residues. V gave up 3 bases and J gave up 8 bases, with 10 bases separating them.

The CDR3 reads CASSLRGSQPQHF. In DNA form, the CDR3 reads TGCGCCAGCAGCCTCAGGGGGAGTCAGCCCCAGCATTTT. The V gene is TRBV4-1, the J gene TRBJ1-5, with TRBD1 matching over 7 bases. J gave up 6 bases and V 4 bases, and 3 bases lay outside the gene matches. There are 13 residues in the CDR3. Looked up from germline, CDR1 is MGHRA and CDR2 is YSYEKL.

This sequence joins TRBV6-5 and TRBJ1-1; D remains ambiguous. Germline loops: CDR1 MNHEY, CDR2 SVGAGI. Deletions cut 0 bases from V and 4 bases from J, with 15 bases between. This CDR3 is built from 16 residues. The CDR3: CASSYSTSLAGTEAFF. In DNA form, the CDR3 reads TGTGCCAGCAGTTACTCCACGAGTTTAGCGGGCACTGAAGCTTTCTTT.

Only a few counts were recorded for this clone. The genes are TRBV10-2 and TRBJ2-1; 9 bases match TRBD1. V gave up 4 bases and J gave up 3 bases; unmatched junction bases: 4. This CDR3 spans 15 amino acids. CDR1 and CDR2 (germline): WSHSY, SAAADI. The CDR3 DNA reads TGCGCCAGCAGTGGGACAGGGGACTTCTACAATGAGCAGTTCTTC. Protein: CASSGTGDFYNEQFF.

J is TRBJ2-7 and V is TRBV12-3 or TRBV12-4; D call uncertain. The CDR3 runs to 13 residues. The V and J ends lost 4 bases and 3 bases respectively, with 10 bases between them. CDR3 sequence reads: CASSYGLGYEQYF. The CDR3 DNA sequence: TGTGCCAGCAGTTACGGCCTAGGCTACGAGCAGTACTTC.

This rearrangement joins TRBV6-4 to TRBJ2-3, with 12 bases that match TRBD2. Germline V CDR1 and CDR2: MRHNA, SNTAGT. The CDR3 covers 15 residues. With V trimmed by 5 bases and J by 4 bases, 4 bases remained unmatched. The CDR3 DNA reads TGTGCCAGCAGTTCTAGCGGGGGGGCCGCAGATACGCAGTATTTT. Protein sequence: CASSSSGGAADTQYF.

The chain has TRBV6-2 or TRBV6-3 and TRBJ1-1; no definite D call. CDR1 and CDR2 from the germline V gene are MNHEY and SVGEGT. The CDR3 extends over 11 amino acids. The V end lost 5 bases, the J end lost 7 bases, and 8 bases lay between the germline ends. Written as DNA, the CDR3 is TGTGCCAGCAGTCCGGGGTATGAAGCTTTCTTT. As protein: CASSPGYEAFF.

This clone was seen once. V usage is TRBV29-1 and J usage is TRBJ1-4; TRBD1 might be the D (6 bases). CDR1 SQVTM and CDR2 ANQGSEA come from the germline V gene. This CDR3 has 13 residues. With 7 bases removed from V and 2 bases from J, the gap between germline ends came to 11 bases. The CDR3, as DNA: TGCAGCGCCTCACAGGGCACTAATGAAAAACTGTTTTTT. The encoded protein is CSASQGTNEKLFF.